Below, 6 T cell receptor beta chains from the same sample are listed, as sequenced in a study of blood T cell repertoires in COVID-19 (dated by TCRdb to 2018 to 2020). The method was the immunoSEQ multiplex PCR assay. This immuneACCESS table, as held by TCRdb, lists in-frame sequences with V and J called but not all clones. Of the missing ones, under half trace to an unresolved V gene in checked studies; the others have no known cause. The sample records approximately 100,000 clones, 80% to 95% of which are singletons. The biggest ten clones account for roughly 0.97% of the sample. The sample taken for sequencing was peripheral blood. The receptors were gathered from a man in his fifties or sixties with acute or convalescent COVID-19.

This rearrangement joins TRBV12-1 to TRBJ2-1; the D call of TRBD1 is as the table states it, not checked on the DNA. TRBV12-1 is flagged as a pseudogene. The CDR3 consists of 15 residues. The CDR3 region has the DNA TGTGCCAGCAGCTACCGGGACAGGGGGCTCAATGAGCAGTTCTTC. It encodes CASSYRDRGLNEQFF.

CDR3 bases: TGTGCCAGTGCGGGGGTACGAGGAAACACCATATATTTT. This translates into CASAGVRGNTIYF. The V gene is TRBV6-5, the J gene TRBJ1-3; possibly TRBD1 for D (5 bases). V lost 9 bases and J 4 bases, leaving 13 bases between the germline ends. The germline V gene has CDR1 MNHEY and CDR2 SVGAGI. This CDR3 spans 13 amino acids.

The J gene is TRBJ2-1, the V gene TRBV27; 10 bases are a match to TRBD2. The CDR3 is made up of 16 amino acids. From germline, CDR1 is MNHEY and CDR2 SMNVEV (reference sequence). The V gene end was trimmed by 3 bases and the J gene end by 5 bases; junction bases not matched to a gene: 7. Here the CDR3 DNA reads TGTGCCAGCAGTTTGTTAGCGGGAGGTTCGCACAATGAGCAGTTCTTC. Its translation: CASSLLAGGSHNEQFF.

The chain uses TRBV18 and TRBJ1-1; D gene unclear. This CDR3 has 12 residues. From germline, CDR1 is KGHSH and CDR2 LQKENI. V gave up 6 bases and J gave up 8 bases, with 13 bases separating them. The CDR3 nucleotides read TGTGCCAGCTCGACCCTAGGCGCGGAAGCTTTCTTT. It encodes CASSTLGAEAFF.

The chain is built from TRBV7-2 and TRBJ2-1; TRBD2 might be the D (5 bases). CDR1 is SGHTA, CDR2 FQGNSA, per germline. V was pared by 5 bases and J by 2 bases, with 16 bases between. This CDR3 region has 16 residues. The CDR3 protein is CASSPTLAIAYNEQFF. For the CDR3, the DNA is TGTGCCAGCAGCCCCACCCTAGCCATAGCCTACAATGAGCAGTTCTTC.

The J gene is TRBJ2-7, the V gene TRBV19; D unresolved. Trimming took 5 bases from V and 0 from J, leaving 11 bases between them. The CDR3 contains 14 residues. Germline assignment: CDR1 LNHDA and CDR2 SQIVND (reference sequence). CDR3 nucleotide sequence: TGTGCCAGTAGTCCAGACCGGAGCTCCTACGAGCAGTACTTC. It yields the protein CASSPDRSSYEQYF.